Listed here is a single T cell receptor (beta chain). The antigen remains undetermined. Other DNA sequences from this sample encode an identical CDR3 as well. Data came from immunoSEQ multiplex PCR; TCRdb stores just in-frame clones and leaves some out. The sample carries 13,000 to 15,000 clones, about 73% recorded once. The data stem from a study of T cell repertoires in ileal Crohn's disease. The wider study: Patients had a median approximately 8-year disease duration, and over 30% were active smokers. All patients had surgery for stricturing (approximately 60%) or penetrating (around 40%) disease.

Findings and limits, study-wide: Endoscopic recurrence occurred in every patient whose clonality exceeded 26.8%.

The CDR3 extends over 12 amino acids. V lost 6 bases and J 5 bases, leaving 11 bases between the germline ends. Germline V gene sequence: CDR1 KGHSH, CDR2 LQKENI. The sequence derives from an adult with Crohn's disease. The chain links TRBV18 to TRBJ2-7, with D possibly matching TRBD2 (5 bases). Sequencing used ileal tissue. Written as DNA, the CDR3 is TGTGCCAGCTCCTCCCTCGGGGACGAGCAGTACTTC. It translates to CASSSLGDEQYF.